This T cell receptor (beta chain) was captured in a study of CD8+ T cells in alopecia areata. Study-wide background: Affected scalp percentage gauged treated patients' severity.

Extraction and reverse transcription of RNA yielded cDNA as the sequencing template. Here immunoSEQ multiplex PCR was the method, and the copy in TCRdb shows in-frame clones only, minus some. The sample holds a few hundred thousand clones, around two fifths seen once. Germline-derived CDR1 and CDR2 are KGHSH and LQKENI. This CDR3 region has 16 residues. V shed 2 bases and J 4 bases; nucleotides not matched to a gene: 5. Stated treatment: oral pan-JAK inhibitor, 5-10 mg twice daily. The chain couples TRBV18 to TRBJ1-1; 12 bases are shared with TRBD1. The source of this sequence is a human donor with alopecia areata. The specimen was CD4+ T cells sorted from blood, collected around week 30, from a patient treated with tofacitinib. CDR3 sequence (DNA): TGTGCCAGCTCACCATCAGAGGGACAGGGGGCCACTGAAGCTTTCTTT. It encodes CASSPSEGQGATEAFF.